The 28 T cell receptor beta chains given below trace back to one sample, sequenced in a study of radiotherapy plus CTLA-4 blockade in lung cancer. TCRdb's table, derived via immunoSEQ multiplex PCR, lists solely in-frame clones and lacks some. In the table there are tens of thousands of clones, around four fifths of which are singletons. This sample comprised peripheral blood, obtained from a patient treated with radiotherapy plus ipilimumab. These receptor sequences come from a human donor with non-small cell lung cancer who had a partial response to radiotherapy plus ipilimumab.

The chain combines TRBV5-1 with TRBJ2-5, with 8 nucleotides matching TRBD2. The J call may be faulty, since TRBJ2-7 better matches the DNA end. This CDR3 contains 14 residues. Germline V gene lookup returns CDR1 SGHRS and CDR2 YFSETQ. CDR3 sequence (DNA): TGCGCCAGCACCAAAGCGGGGGCCCTCACCGAGCAGTACTTC. Protein sequence: CASTKAGALTEQYF.

J is TRBJ1-2 and V is TRBV5-4, with D perhaps TRBD1 (6 bases). CDR3 length: 17 residues. Germline lookup yields CDR1 SGHNT and CDR2 YYREEE (reference sequence). The V and J ends lost 5 bases and 2 bases respectively, with 22 bases between them. This chain's CDR3 is CASRGTGSPNSNYGYTF. The CDR3 DNA sequence: TGTGCCAGCAGGGGAACAGGGTCGCCAAACTCAAACTATGGCTACACCTTC.

This chain uses TRBV6-1 with TRBJ2-7; tentative D call: TRBD2 (5 bases). V was cut by 2 bases and J by 5 bases, with 10 bases left in between. The germline CDR1 and CDR2 sequences are MNHNS and SASEGT. The CDR3 consists of 13 residues. CDR3: CASSEIGVHEQYF. For the CDR3, the DNA is TGTGCCAGCAGTGAAATCGGGGTCCACGAGCAGTACTTC.

This clone was observed a few times. V usage is TRBV5-1 and J usage is TRBJ1-2, with no clear D. Per the germline V gene, CDR1 is SGHRS and CDR2 is YFSETQ. Trimming took 0 bases from V and 2 from J, leaving 5 bases between them. The CDR3 covers 13 residues. CDR3 nucleotide sequence: TGCGCCAGCAGCTTGGTCGGGAACTATGGCTACACCTTC. Protein sequence: CASSLVGNYGYTF.

This clone was seen just once. This chain uses TRBV19 with TRBJ2-7; 9 bases line up with TRBD1. The CDR3 is made up of 14 amino acids. The V gene's germline CDR1 is LNHDA and CDR2 SQIVND (reference sequence). V lost 6 bases to trimming and J lost 4 bases; unmatched junction nucleotides: 7. The CDR3 loop reads CASSVTGTGYEQYF. The CDR3, as DNA: TGTGCCAGTAGCGTCACCGGGACAGGGTACGAGCAGTACTTC.

This chain uses TRBV5-6 with TRBJ1-2, with 8 bases fitting TRBD1. Germline CDR1 reads SGHDT; CDR2 reads YYEEEE. Trimming cost V 2 bases and J 4 bases; bases outside gene matches: 16. CDR3 length equals 18 residues. The CDR3 bases are TGTGCCAGCAGCTTAACCGGACAGGGCCGTCGAGGACTCTATGGCTACACCTTC. As protein: CASSLTGQGRRGLYGYTF.

The gene calls are TRBV27 and TRBJ2-7; TRBD1 agrees at 7 bases. V lost 6 bases to trimming and J lost 5 bases; unmatched junction nucleotides: 10. Germline lookup yields CDR1 MNHEY and CDR2 SMNVEV (reference sequence). This CDR3 contains 14 residues. The CDR3 DNA reads TGTGCCAGCAGACGGACAGGCATTATGGACGAGCAGTACTTC. It encodes CASRRTGIMDEQYF.

The chain uses TRBV2 and TRBJ1-6; 7 nucleotides align to TRBD1. Germline CDR1 reads SNHLY; CDR2 reads FYNNEI. Trimming cost V 2 bases and J 8 bases; bases outside gene matches: 9. The CDR3 spans 16 residues. CDR3 sequence: CASSEPTGKRYSPLHF. As DNA, the CDR3 is TGTGCCAGCAGTGAACCGACAGGGAAGAGGTATTCACCCCTCCACTTT.

The genes are TRBV5-6 and TRBJ2-6; tentatively, D is TRBD2 (6 bases). Germline V gene lookup returns CDR1 SGHDT and CDR2 YYEEEE. The V gene lost 5 bases and the J gene lost 0 bases, with 15 bases spanning the gap. The CDR3 sequence is 17 residues long. For the CDR3, the DNA is TGTGCCAGCAGTCGTCCGGGACTTGACTCTGGGGCCAACGTCCTGACTTTC. Amino acids: CASSRPGLDSGANVLTF.

This clone has a handful of counts. This chain joins TRBV4-1 and TRBJ1-1; D is possibly TRBD1 (5 bases). Germline-derived CDR1 and CDR2 are MGHRA and YSYEKL. The CDR3 is 14 amino acids. The V end lost 8 bases, the J end lost 5 bases, and 18 bases lay between the germline ends. For the CDR3, the DNA is TGCGCCAGCTCCCAAAGATCTCAGGGAACTGAAGCTTTCTTT. Translation: CASSQRSQGTEAFF.

J is TRBJ2-5 and V is TRBV15, with 10 bases aligning to TRBD2. This CDR3 spans 14 amino acids. CDR1 and CDR2 from the germline V gene are LNHNV and YYDKDF (reference sequence). V lost 4 bases to trimming and J lost 4 bases; unmatched junction nucleotides: 3. The CDR3 region is CATSKRGGSETQYF. Here the CDR3 DNA reads TGTGCCACCAGCAAGCGGGGGGGCTCAGAGACCCAGTACTTC.

The rearrangement joins TRBV4-3 to TRBJ2-1; a possible D gene is TRBD2 (6 bases). The V end was cut by 6 bases, the J end by 1 base, with 16 bases between. In germline, CDR1 is LGHNA, CDR2 YSLEER. The length of the CDR3 is 16 residues. In nucleotides, the CDR3 is TGCGCCAGCAGAATGGCGGGGCCCGAGTCCTACAATGAGCAGTTCTTC. This codes for CASRMAGPESYNEQFF.

This rearrangement joins TRBV27 to TRBJ2-7, with D tentatively TRBD2 (6 bases). The V gene lost 7 bases and the J gene lost 8 bases, with 12 bases spanning the gap. The length of the CDR3 is 11 residues. CDR1 and CDR2 (germline): MNHEY, SMNVEV (reference sequence). The CDR3 protein is CASTGRGKQYF. CDR3 sequence (DNA): TGTGCCAGCACCGGCCGGGGGAAGCAGTACTTC.

This clone was seen a single time. This chain links TRBV5-1 with TRBJ1-1; the match to TRBD1 covers 8 bases. The germline CDR1 and CDR2 sequences are SGHRS and YFSETQ. J lost 4 bases, V lost 0 bases, and 2 bases had no gene match. The CDR3 consists of 14 residues. CDR3 coding DNA: TGCGCCAGCAGCTTGGGTGGGACAGGCACTGAAGCTTTCTTT. Translated, it gives CASSLGGTGTEAFF.

The chain couples TRBV19 to TRBJ2-2; 7 nucleotides align to TRBD1. The CDR3 consists of 15 residues. Trimming cost V 6 bases and J 1 base; bases outside gene matches: 5. CDR1 is LNHDA and CDR2 is SQIVND in the germline V gene (reference sequence). The CDR3 here is CASRPTGRNTGELFF. CDR3 DNA sequence: TGTGCCAGTAGGCCGACAGGGAGGAACACCGGGGAGCTGTTTTTT.

This clone was detected a few times. This rearrangement joins TRBV2 to TRBJ2-3; D remains unclear. Germline assignment: CDR1 SNHLY and CDR2 FYNNEI. The CDR3 covers 17 residues. V shed 2 bases and J shed 1 base, with 16 bases lying between them. CDR3: CASSESQSYTGTDTQYF. The CDR3 nucleotides are TGTGCCAGCAGTGAAAGCCAAAGTTATACTGGCACAGATACGCAGTATTTT.

This clone was counted a few times. This chain links TRBV18 with TRBJ1-2; D uncertain. Germline assignment: CDR1 KGHSH and CDR2 LQKENI. The V end was cut by 2 bases, the J end by 8 bases, with 9 bases between. The CDR3 spans 12 residues. DNA of the CDR3: TGTGCCAGCTCACCAGAGAAACGGGGCTACACCTTC. Protein product: CASSPEKRGYTF.

The genes are TRBV14 and TRBJ1-2, with 10 bases fitting TRBD1. From germline, CDR1 is SGHDN and CDR2 FVKESK. CDR3 length equals 14 residues. The J segment lost 3 bases and the V segment lost 4 bases, leaving 2 bases of the junction unmatched. Here the CDR3 reads CASSLGTGDYGYTF. CDR3 nucleotides: TGTGCCAGCAGCCTCGGGACAGGGGACTATGGCTACACCTTC.

There are a few counts of this clone. The chain carries TRBV28 and TRBJ1-3; D may be TRBD1 (5 bases). Germline V gives CDR1 MDHEN, CDR2 SYDVKM. V was pared by 3 bases and J by 4 bases, with 16 bases between. This CDR3 has 16 residues. The CDR3 DNA follows: TGTGCCAGCAGTTTGGCAGGGAGGAATTTCGGAAACACCATATATTTT. Its translation: CASSLAGRNFGNTIYF. Looking up the rest from reference TRBV28 and TRBJ1-3 gives the full variable domain: DVKVTQSSRYLVKRTGEKVFLECVQDMDHENMFWYRQDPGLGLRLIYFSYDVKMKEKGDIPEGYSVSREKKERFSLILESASTNQTSMYLCASSLAGRNFGNTIYFGEGSWLTVV.

The V call is TRBV19, the J call TRBJ2-5, with 9 bases aligning to TRBD1. The CDR3 loop spans 16 amino acids. The ends lost 6 bases at V and 5 bases at J; junction bases unmatched: 13. Germline assignment: CDR1 LNHDA and CDR2 SQIVND (reference sequence). The CDR3 here is CASSRMDRGVTETQYF. The CDR3 DNA is TGTGCCAGTAGCCGAATGGACAGGGGCGTTACGGAGACCCAGTACTTC. The variable domain in full, completed from reference TRBV19 and TRBJ2-5, reads DGGITQSPKYLFRKEGQNVTLSCEQNLNHDAMYWYRQDPGQGLRLIYYSQIVNDFQKGDIAEGYSVSREKKESFPLTVTSAQKNPTAFYLCASSRMDRGVTETQYFGPGTRLLVL.

The genes are TRBV7-9 and TRBJ2-1, with 9 nucleotides matching TRBD1. This CDR3 region has 15 residues. Looked up from germline, CDR1 is SEHNR and CDR2 is FQNEAQ (reference sequence). The J segment lost 9 bases and the V segment lost 3 bases, leaving 9 bases of the junction unmatched. The CDR3 sequence is CASSFGTGYNAEQFF. CDR3 DNA: TGTGCCAGCAGCTTTGGGACAGGGTACAACGCTGAGCAGTTCTTC.

Only one count was recorded for this clone. The chain carries TRBV4-1 and TRBJ1-4; D gene uncertain. The CDR3 runs to 15 residues. Germline V gives CDR1 MGHRA, CDR2 YSYEKL. V dropped 0 bases and J dropped 2 bases, with 7 bases sitting between them. This CDR3 is CASSQDPGTNEKLFF. The CDR3 nucleotides read TGCGCCAGCAGCCAAGATCCGGGGACTAATGAAAAACTGTTTTTT.

The chain combines TRBV18 with TRBJ2-2; 7 bases line up with TRBD1. The CDR3 is made up of 16 amino acids. V shed 3 bases and J 1 base; nucleotides not matched to a gene: 5. CDR1 is KGHSH, CDR2 LQKENI, per germline. The CDR3 DNA is TGTGCCAGCTCACCCACAGGGGTGTTGAACACCGGGGAGCTGTTTTTT. Protein sequence: CASSPTGVLNTGELFF.

The rearrangement joins TRBV5-4 to TRBJ2-1; 10 nucleotides match TRBD2. The length of the CDR3 is 14 residues. CDR1 is SGHNT and CDR2 is YYREEE in the germline V gene (reference sequence). The trim removed 1 base at V and 9 bases at J, leaving 4 bases unmatched. As DNA, the CDR3 is TGTGCCAGCAGCTTGTCGGGACTAGCGAGTGAGCAGTTCTTC. This sequence encodes CASSLSGLASEQFF.

The chain uses TRBV9 and TRBJ2-2; D may be TRBD2 (5 bases). The CDR3 runs 17 residues. The V gene's germline CDR1 is SGDLS and CDR2 YYNGEE. Trimming shortened V by 0 bases and J by 0 bases, and 12 bases separated the two germline ends. CDR3 region: CASSVVGGVANTGELFF. The CDR3 bases are TGTGCCAGCAGCGTAGTCGGAGGAGTCGCGAACACCGGGGAGCTGTTTTTT.

This chain joins TRBV18 and TRBJ2-5, with D possibly matching TRBD2 (6 bases). This CDR3 has 14 amino acids. V was shortened by 2 bases and J by 3 bases, with 10 bases between the two germline ends. Germline CDR1 KGHSH, CDR2 LQKENI. The CDR3 sequence is CASSPETGEETQYF. CDR3 in DNA: TGTGCCAGCTCACCAGAGACGGGGGAAGAGACCCAGTACTTC.

This chain uses TRBV5-5 with TRBJ1-4, with 7 bases matching TRBD1. V was pared by 0 bases and J by 0 bases, with 8 bases of the junction left unmatched. Germline CDR1 SGHKS, CDR2 YYEKEE (reference sequence). This CDR3 has 18 residues. Here the CDR3 reads CASSLAGDSIATNEKLFF. The CDR3 bases are TGTGCCAGCAGCTTGGCCGGGGACAGCATTGCAACTAATGAAAAACTGTTTTTT.

The V gene is TRBV5-1, the J gene TRBJ2-3; TRBD2 aligns across 10 bases. After removal of 2 bases from V and 0 bases from J, the junction contained 6 bases not matched to a gene. The germline V gene encodes CDR1 SGHRS and CDR2 YFSETQ. The CDR3 runs 17 residues. The CDR3 loop is CASSFLAGEPSTDTQYF. Written as DNA, the CDR3 is TGCGCCAGCAGCTTCCTAGCGGGGGAACCTAGCACAGATACGCAGTATTTT.